This TCR beta chain was identified in a study of T cells in Graves' hyperthyroidism and ophthalmopathy (dated by TCRdb to about 2019). About the study as a whole: Peripheral blood samples were taken at initial diagnosis, before any treatment was given. To identify TCR V-J signatures that set the groups apart, the researchers used a discovery cohort of 100 patients, made up of about 44 with Graves' ophthalmopathy and 55 to 65 with stable Graves' hyperthyroidism. Prospective prediction of ophthalmopathy was tested in an independent validation cohort of 18 to 20 hyperthyroidism patients and some 17 patients who later progressed to ophthalmopathy. For training and testing, the 100 patients in the discovery cohort were randomly divided in a 7:3 ratio. Thyroid tissue and blood T-cell repertoires from roughly six Graves' hyperthyroidism patients were also compared in the study. After sampling, hyperthyroidism patients received methimazole starting at 30 mg daily, and ophthalmopathy patients received high-dose intravenous methylprednisolone. According to the paper, TCR Vbeta CDR3 sequencing was carried out on about 140 peripheral blood samples, which came from around 43 ophthalmopathy, around 74 hyperthyroidism and approximately 17 progressor patients. Summary of the overall study and its limitations: A 13 V-J signature model separated ophthalmopathy from stable hyperthyroidism, with 87.88% sensitivity and 81.08% specificity in cross-validation and 80%/75% in testing. In validation, the model predicted progression to ophthalmopathy with just under 71% sensitivity and approximately 74% specificity, a median of 6.5 months before onset. Blood samples also contained most of the expanded thyroid clonotypes (frequency above 0.001), which suggests that blood repertoires may reflect thyroid immune responses. No statistical method was used to set the sample size in advance, and investigators knew the group allocation.

The TCR beta CDR3 regions were amplified from RNA transcripts. The TCR CDR3 was subjected to a first round of RT-PCR using the HTBI primer set and the Qiagen OneStep RT-PCR kit. The libraries were constructed in a second round of multiplex PCR and then size-selected and purified. Paired-end sequencing of the libraries was performed with 100 bp reads on an Illumina HiSeq2000. The original pipeline was this. SOAPnuke was used to process the raw data, removing reads that contained adapters or uncalled bases, had a mean Phred below 15, or lacked an exact match to the constant primer or identifier. COPE v1.2.5 was used to merge high-quality paired reads, and clonotypes were defined as unique nucleotide sequences. MiTCR v1.1 was used to align clonotypes to the IMGT TRBV, TRBD and TRBJ reference segments. The analysis included only V-J combinations with a frequency above 0.0001, which together covered 98% to 99.2% of the repertoires. The TCS score was defined as F50 (clonal expansion) divided by E x V (chaos), with BLOSUM62-based TCRdist calculated between CDR3 peptides within each V-J. Welch's t-statistics and random forest reduced 450 to 600 V-J features to fewer than 15, which were used in a naive Bayes classifier (R e1071). The public reads were reprocessed in TCRdb via fastp at Q25 and MiXCR, keeping in-frame beta chains. Every entry covers one CDR3 protein and lists the most common genes and DNA from its rows. These V and J calls derive from TCRdb rather than the authors' analysis. The sample records about 560,000 distinct CDR3 sequences, approximately 15% of which are singletons. In total, the top ten clones hold around 19% of the sample.

For this clonotype: The antigen it binds to is not known. It has no much larger one-base neighbor in the sample; base qualities were not kept.

A patient counted as having stable Graves' hyperthyroidism if no progression to ophthalmopathy occurred over 18 months of follow-up. Hyperthyroidism patients were newly diagnosed, had a disease duration of under 2 months, and were aged 18 to 65 years. Any patient with an uncontrolled infection, another autoimmune disease, pregnancy or lactation was excluded. Diagnoses were based on clinical symptoms, serum thyroxine and TRAb, thyroid ultrasound and orbital computed tomography. PBMCs were separated from approximately 10 ml of fresh peripheral blood using Ficoll-Paque density gradient centrifugation. Trizol reagent was used to extract total RNA, and RNA quality was then checked on an Agilent 2100 Bioanalyzer. Sequencing input: blood. This clonotype was sampled from a woman under 30 with Graves' hyperthyroidism.

DNA sequence: TGTGCCAGCAGCTTGGCCCCGGGCAGTAGCAATCAGCCCCAGCATTTT. The encoded protein is CASSLAPGSSNQPQHF. The sequence links TRBV5-8 to TRBJ1-5, with the identity of the D gene unclear. The trim is 0 bases for V and 0 bases for J, with a gap of 10 bases between the germline ends. Counted from cysteine to phenylalanine, this CDR3 has 16 amino acids. Kept here is only the CDR3 DNA, which spans 48 bases and is read in frame from base 1. CDR1 and CDR2, looked up from the germline V gene, are SGHTS and YDEGEE. Here the CDR3 is joined to the reference TRBV5-8 and TRBJ1-5 genes, and the full variable domain is: EAGVTQSPTHLIKTRGQQATLRCSPISGHTSVYWYQQALGLGLQFLLWYDEGEERNRGNFPPRFSGRQFPNYSSELNVNALELEDSALYLCASSLAPGSSNQPQHFGDGTRLSIL.